This T cell receptor (beta chain) is from a study of blood T cell repertoires in COVID-19 (dated by TCRdb to about 2020). Broadly, across the study: Collaborator samples came from the United States, Italy and Spain and covered acute and convalescent phases of COVID-19. The material from the prospective study consisted of cDNA or gDNA derived from T cells, B-cell-depleted T cells, or PBMCs. Deeply sampled blood TCRbeta repertoires from subjects exposed to, actively infected with, or recovered from COVID-19 were included in the dataset. The repertoires were made available in a free public database intended to serve as a resource for research on the immune response to SARS-CoV-2. The samples were drawn from the first 160 participants of the ongoing ImmuneRACE study and from 950 to 1,500 subjects provided by 6 global collaborators. A de-identified subject ID, COVID-19 status, age in years and sex were almost always included in the sample metadata. Where HLA class I and class II types were available, the types were taken from metadata supplied by the sample provider, not from assay-based typing.

Enrolling through a virtual design, the prospective study's participants ranged in age from roughly 18 to 90 years and lived across more than 20 United States geographic areas. In the prospective study, cohorts were assigned on the basis of participant-reported clinical history obtained from a screening survey and a study questionnaire. Exposed participants had been in contact with someone with a PCR-confirmed or clinician-diagnosed COVID-19 case within 2 weeks of study entry. In the prospective study, whole blood, serum and a nasopharyngeal or oropharyngeal swab were collected from each participant by mobile phlebotomists. Additional blood draws and questionnaires over an approximately two-month period could optionally be provided by prospective study participants. Before DNA extraction, blood samples from the prospective study were shipped at room temperature or frozen. CDR1 and CDR2, looked up from the germline V gene, are MDHEN and SYDVKM. V is shortened by 3 bases, J by 7 bases, and the region joining them spans 9 bases. The CDR3 goes from the cysteine to the phenylalanine over 13 residues. Here the CDR3 DNA is all that survives: 39 bases in frame from base 1.

On this clone: Its specific antigen is unknown. No much larger clone is present one base from it, and per-base qualities are unavailable.

TCRbeta CDR3 regions were amplified from genomic DNA by means of the immunoSEQ Assay, a bias-controlled multiplex PCR. The paper's data handling went like this. Within the assay, amplification of reference gene primers was used to estimate how many nucleated cells each sample contained. To quantify the absolute abundance of each unique TCRbeta CDR3 rearrangement, sequence reads were collapsed and filtered. For each sample, productive Simpson clonality was calculated by taking the square root of Simpson's diversity index across productive rearrangements. TCRdb provides this immuneACCESS table in a form limited to in-frame rearrangements. Some clones are lacking; in checked studies, under half of them reflect an unresolved V gene, and why the rest are absent is not known. The V and J calls and the clone size are those of that table, but D and trimming were determined from the DNA. A total of about 180,000 clones appear in this sample, about 80% of them only once. The ten largest clones add up to over 13% of the sample.

On the study overall, not on this receptor specifically: The quantity of clinical and demographic metadata differed by source and by participant and was supplied without curation.

Sequenced sample: PBMCs or T cells enriched from blood (not recorded which). This clonotype was sampled from a man in his sixties who had been exposed to COVID-19. This receptor chain uses TRBV28 and TRBJ1-4; a confident D gene designation cannot be given. This receptor has the CDR3 CASSFRMSEKLFF. Read as DNA, the sequence is TGTGCCAGCAGTTTCAGGATGTCTGAAAAACTGTTTTTT.